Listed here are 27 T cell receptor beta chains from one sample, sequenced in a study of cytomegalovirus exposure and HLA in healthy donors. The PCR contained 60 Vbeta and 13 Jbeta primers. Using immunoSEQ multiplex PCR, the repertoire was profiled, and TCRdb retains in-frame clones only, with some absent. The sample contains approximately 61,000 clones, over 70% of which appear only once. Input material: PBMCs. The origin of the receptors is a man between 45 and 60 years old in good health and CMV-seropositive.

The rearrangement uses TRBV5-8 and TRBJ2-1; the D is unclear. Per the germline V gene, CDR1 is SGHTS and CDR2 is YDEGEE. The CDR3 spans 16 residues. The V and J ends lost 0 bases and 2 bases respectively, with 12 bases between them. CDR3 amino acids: CASSLGAAGPYNEQFF. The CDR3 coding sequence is TGTGCCAGCAGCTTGGGGGCCGCTGGGCCCTACAATGAGCAGTTCTTC.

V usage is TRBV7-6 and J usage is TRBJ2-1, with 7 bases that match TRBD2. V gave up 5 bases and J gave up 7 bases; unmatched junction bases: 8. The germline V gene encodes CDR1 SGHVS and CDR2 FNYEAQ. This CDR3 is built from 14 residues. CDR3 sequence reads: CASSPRRGWNEQFF. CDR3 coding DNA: TGTGCCAGCAGCCCTCGGCGGGGGTGGAATGAGCAGTTCTTC.

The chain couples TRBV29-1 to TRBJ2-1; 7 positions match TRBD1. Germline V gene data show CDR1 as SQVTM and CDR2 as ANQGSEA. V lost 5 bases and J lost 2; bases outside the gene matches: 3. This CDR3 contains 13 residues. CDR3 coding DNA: TGCAGCGTTAGGGACAGCACCTACAATGAGCAGTTCTTC. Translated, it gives CSVRDSTYNEQFF.

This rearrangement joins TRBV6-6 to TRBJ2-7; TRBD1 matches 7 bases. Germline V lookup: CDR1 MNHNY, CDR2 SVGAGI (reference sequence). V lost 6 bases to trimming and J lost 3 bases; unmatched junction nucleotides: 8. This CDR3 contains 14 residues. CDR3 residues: CASRQGPADYEQYF. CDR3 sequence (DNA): TGTGCCAGCAGACAGGGGCCGGCCGACTACGAGCAGTACTTC.

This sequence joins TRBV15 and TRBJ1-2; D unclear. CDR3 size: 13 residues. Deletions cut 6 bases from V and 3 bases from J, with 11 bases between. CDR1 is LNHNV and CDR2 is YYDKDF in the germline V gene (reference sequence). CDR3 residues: CATSTGNHYGYTF. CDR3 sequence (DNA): TGTGCCACCAGTACCGGGAACCACTATGGCTACACCTTC.

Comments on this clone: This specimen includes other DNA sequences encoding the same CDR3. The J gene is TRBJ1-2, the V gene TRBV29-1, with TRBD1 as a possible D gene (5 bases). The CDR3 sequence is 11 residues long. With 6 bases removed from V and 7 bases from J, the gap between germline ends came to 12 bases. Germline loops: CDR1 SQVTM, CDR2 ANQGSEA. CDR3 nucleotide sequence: TGCAGCGTGGACATCACCGGTGGCTACACCTTC. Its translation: CSVDITGGYTF.

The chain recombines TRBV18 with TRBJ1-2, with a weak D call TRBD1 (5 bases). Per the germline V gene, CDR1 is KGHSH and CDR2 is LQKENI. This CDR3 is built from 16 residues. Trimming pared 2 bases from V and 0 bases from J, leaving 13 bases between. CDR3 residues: CASSPTRQTTNYGYTF. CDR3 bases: TGTGCCAGCTCACCAACCAGACAGACCACTAACTATGGCTACACCTTC.

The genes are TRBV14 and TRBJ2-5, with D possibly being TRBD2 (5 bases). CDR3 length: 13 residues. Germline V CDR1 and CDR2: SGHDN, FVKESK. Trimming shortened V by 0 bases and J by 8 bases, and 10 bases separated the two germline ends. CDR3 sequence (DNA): TGTGCCAGCAGCCAAGACGGCCGGGGAACCCAGTACTTC. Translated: CASSQDGRGTQYF.

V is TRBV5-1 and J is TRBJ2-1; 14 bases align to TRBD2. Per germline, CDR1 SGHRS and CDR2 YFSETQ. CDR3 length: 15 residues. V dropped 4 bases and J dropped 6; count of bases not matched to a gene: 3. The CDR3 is CASSAGTSGSNEQFF. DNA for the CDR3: TGCGCCAGCAGCGCCGGGACTAGCGGGAGCAATGAGCAGTTCTTC.

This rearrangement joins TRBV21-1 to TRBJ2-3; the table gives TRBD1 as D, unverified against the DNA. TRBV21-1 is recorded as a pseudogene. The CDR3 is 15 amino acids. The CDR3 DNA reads TGTGCCAGCAGCAAAGCCGACAGGCGCACAGATACGCAGTATTTT. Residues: CASSKADRRTDTQYF.

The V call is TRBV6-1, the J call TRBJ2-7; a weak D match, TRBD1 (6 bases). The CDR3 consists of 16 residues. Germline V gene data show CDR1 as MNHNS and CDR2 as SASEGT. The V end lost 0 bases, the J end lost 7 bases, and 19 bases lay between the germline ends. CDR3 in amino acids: CASSEALARGNGEQYF. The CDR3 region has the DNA TGTGCCAGCAGTGAAGCGCTTGCCAGGGGCAATGGGGAGCAGTACTTC.

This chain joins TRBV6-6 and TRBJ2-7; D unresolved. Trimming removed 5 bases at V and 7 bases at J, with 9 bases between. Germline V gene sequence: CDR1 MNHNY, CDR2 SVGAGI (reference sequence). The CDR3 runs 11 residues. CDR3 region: CASSERREQYF. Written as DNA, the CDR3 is TGTGCCAGCAGTGAAAGGAGAGAGCAGTACTTC.

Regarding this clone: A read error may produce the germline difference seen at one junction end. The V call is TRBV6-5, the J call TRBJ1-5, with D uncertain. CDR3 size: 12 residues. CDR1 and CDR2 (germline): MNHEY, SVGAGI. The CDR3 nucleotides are TGTGCAAGCAGTTTGACGGGTAAGCCCCAGCATTTT. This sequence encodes CASSLTGKPQHF.

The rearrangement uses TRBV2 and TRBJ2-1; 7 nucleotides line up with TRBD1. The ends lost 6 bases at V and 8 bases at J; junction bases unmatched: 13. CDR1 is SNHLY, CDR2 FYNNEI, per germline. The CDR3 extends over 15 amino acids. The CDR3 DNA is TGTGCCAGCAGGCTCCGGGACAGCGAGGTCCATGAGCAGTTCTTC. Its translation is CASRLRDSEVHEQFF.

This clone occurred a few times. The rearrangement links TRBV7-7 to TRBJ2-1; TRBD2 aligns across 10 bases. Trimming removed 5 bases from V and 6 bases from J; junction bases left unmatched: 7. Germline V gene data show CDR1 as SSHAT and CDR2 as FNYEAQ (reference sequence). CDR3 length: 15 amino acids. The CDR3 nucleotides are TGTGCCAGCAGCACCGGACTAGCGGCGGGCAATGAGCAGTTCTTC. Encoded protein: CASSTGLAAGNEQFF.

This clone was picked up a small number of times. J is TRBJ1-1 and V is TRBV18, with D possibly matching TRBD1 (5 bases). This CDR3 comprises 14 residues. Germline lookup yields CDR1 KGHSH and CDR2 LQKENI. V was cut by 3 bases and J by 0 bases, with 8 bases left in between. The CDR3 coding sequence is TGTGCCAGCTCACCGCAGGGTATGAACACTGAAGCTTTCTTT. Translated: CASSPQGMNTEAFF.

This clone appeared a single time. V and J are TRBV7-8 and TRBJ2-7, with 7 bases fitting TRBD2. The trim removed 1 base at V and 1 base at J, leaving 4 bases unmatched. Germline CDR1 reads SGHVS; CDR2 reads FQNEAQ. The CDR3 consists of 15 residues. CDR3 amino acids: CASSLESGVSYEQYF. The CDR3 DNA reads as TGTGCCAGCAGCTTAGAAAGCGGGGTTTCCTACGAGCAGTACTTC.

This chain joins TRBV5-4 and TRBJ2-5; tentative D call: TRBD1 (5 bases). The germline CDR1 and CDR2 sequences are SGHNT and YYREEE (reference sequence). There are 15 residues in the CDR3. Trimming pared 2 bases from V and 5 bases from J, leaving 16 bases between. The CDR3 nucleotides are TGTGCCAGCAGCTTTGGGCAGGGTCTGACGGAGACCCAGTACTTC. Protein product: CASSFGQGLTETQYF.

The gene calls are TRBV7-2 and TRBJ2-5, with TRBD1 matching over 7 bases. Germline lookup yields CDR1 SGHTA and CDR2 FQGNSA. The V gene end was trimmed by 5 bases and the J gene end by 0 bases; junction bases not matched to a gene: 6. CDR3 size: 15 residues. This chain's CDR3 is CASSRDRTYQETQYF. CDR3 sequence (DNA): TGTGCCAGCAGCCGGGACAGAACCTACCAAGAGACCCAGTACTTC.

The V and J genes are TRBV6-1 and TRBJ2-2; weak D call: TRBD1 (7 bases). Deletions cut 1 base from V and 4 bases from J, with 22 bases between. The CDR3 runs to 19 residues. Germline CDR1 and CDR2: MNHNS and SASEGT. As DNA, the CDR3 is TGTGCCAGCAGTGAAGGACTTTCAAGGAGGGGGCTGAGCACCGGGGAGCTGTTTTTT. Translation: CASSEGLSRRGLSTGELFF.

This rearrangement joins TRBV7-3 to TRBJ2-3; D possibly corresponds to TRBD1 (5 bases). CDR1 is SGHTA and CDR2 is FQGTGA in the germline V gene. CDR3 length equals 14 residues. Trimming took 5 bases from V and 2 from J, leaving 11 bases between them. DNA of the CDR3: TGTGCCAGCAGCCTAGGGGAATTCACAGATACGCAGTATTTT. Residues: CASSLGEFTDTQYF.

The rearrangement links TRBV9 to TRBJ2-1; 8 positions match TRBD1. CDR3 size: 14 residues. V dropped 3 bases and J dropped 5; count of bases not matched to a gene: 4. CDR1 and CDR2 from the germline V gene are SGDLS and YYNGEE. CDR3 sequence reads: CASSARTGNNEQFF. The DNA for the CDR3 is TGTGCCAGCAGCGCCCGGACAGGGAACAATGAGCAGTTCTTC.

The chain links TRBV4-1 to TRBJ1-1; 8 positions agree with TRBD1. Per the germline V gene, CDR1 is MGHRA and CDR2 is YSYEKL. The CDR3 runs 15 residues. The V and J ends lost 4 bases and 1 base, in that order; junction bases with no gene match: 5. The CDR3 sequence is CASSPRTGKNTEAFF. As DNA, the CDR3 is TGCGCCAGCAGCCCCCGGACAGGGAAGAACACTGAAGCTTTCTTT.

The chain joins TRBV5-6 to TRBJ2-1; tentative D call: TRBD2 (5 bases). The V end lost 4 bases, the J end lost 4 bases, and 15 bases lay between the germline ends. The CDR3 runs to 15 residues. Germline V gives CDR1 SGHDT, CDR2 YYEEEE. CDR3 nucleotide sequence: TGTGCCAGCAGCCGAACCGGAGGCCCTTACAATGAGCAGTTCTTC. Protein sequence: CASSRTGGPYNEQFF.

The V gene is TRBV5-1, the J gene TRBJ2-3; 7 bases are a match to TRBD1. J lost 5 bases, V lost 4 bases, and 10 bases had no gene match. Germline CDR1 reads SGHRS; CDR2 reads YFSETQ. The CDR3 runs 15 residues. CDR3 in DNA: TGCGCCAGCAGCCCCCGGGACAGAGAGAGAGATACGCAGTATTTT. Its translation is CASSPRDRERDTQYF.

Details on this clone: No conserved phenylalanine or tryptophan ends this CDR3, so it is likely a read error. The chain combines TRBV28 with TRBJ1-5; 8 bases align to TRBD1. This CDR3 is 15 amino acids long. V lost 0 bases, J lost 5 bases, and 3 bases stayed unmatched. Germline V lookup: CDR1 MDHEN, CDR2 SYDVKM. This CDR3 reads CASSLWDREYQPQHS. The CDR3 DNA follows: TGTGCCAGCAGTTTATGGGACAGGGAATATCAGCCCCAGCATTCT.

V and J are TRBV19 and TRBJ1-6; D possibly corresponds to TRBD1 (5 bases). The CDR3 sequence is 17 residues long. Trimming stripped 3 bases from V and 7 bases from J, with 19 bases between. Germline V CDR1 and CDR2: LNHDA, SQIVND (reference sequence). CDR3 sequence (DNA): TGTGCCAGTAGTATGACCCCTGGCAGGGATCGAAATTCACCCCTCCACTTT. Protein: CASSMTPGRDRNSPLHF.